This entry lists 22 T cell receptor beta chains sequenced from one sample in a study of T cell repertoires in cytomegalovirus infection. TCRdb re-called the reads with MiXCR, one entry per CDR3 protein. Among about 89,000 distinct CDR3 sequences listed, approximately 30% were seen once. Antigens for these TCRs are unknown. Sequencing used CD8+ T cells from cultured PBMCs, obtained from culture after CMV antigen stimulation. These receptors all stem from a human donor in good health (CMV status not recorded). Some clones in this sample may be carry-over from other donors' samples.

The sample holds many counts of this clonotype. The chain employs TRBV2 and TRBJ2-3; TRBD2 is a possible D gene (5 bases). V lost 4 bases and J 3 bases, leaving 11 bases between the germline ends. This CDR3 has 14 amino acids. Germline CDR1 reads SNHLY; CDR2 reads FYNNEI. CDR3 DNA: TGTGCCAGCAGTGGAGGGCTTTGGACAGATACGCAGTATTTT. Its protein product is CASSGGLWTDTQYF.

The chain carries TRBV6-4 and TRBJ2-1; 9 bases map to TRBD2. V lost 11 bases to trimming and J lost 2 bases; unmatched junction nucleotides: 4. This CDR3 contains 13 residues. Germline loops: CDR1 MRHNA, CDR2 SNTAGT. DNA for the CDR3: TGTGCCGCGGGGGGGCCCACCTACAATGAGCAGTTCTTC. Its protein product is CAAGGPTYNEQFF.

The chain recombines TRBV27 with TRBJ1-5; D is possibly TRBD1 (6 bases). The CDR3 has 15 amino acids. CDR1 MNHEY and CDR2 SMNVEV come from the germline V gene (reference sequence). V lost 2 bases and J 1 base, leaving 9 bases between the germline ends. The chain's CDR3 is CASSLTGWSNQPQHF. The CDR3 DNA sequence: TGTGCCAGCAGTTTAACAGGGTGGAGCAATCAGCCCCAGCATTTT.

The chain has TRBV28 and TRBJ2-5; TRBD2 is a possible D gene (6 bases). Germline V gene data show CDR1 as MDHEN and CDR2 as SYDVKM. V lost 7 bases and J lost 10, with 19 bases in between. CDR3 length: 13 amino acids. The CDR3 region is CASTQWGEGFQYF. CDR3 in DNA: TGTGCCAGCACCCAGTGGGGGGAAGGGTTCCAGTACTTC.

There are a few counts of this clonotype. This CDR3 is CASTIVGGRGTNEKLFF. As DNA, the CDR3 is TGTGCCAGCACCATCGTAGGAGGGCGAGGGACTAATGAAAAACTGTTTTTT. The chain is built from TRBV7-9 and TRBJ1-4; D is unclear. CDR1 SEHNR and CDR2 FQNEAQ come from the germline V gene (reference sequence). V lost 7 bases to trimming and J lost 2 bases, with 20 bases between them. This CDR3 spans 17 amino acids.

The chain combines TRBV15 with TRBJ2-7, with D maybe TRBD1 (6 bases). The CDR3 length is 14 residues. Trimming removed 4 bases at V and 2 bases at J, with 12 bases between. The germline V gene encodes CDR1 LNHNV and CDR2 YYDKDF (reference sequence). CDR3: CATSNLTGTYEQYF. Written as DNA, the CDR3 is TGTGCCACCAGCAACTTGACAGGTACCTACGAGCAGTACTTC.

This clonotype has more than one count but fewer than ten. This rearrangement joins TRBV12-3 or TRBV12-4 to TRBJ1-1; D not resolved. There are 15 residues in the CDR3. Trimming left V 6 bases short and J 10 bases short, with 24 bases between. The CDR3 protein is CASSRNGVLTEGAFF. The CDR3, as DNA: TGTGCCAGCAGCCGGAACGGGGTTTTGACGGAGGGAGCTTTCTTT.

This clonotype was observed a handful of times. The DNA for the CDR3 is TGTGCCAGTAGTATACATCAGGGTCCGGACTATGGCTACACCTTC. It translates to CASSIHQGPDYGYTF. V is TRBV19 and J is TRBJ1-2; tentatively, D is TRBD1 (5 bases). Germline assignment: CDR1 LNHDA and CDR2 SQIVND (reference sequence). The length of the CDR3 is 15 residues. The V end lost 2 bases, the J end lost 3 bases, and 13 bases lay between the germline ends.

In nucleotides, the CDR3 is TGTGCCAGCAGCCCATTTTCCCCGACCCAGCACCCTAACTATGGCTACACCTTC. This translates into CASSPFSPTQHPNYGYTF. The chain combines TRBV7-9 with TRBJ1-2; D unresolved. In germline, CDR1 is SEHNR, CDR2 FQNEAQ (reference sequence). V lost 5 bases and J 0 bases, leaving 22 bases between the germline ends. This CDR3 spans 18 amino acids. The full variable domain, with the rest looked up from reference TRBV7-9 and TRBJ1-2, is DTGVSQNPRHKITKRGQNVTFRCDPISEHNRLYWYRQTLGQGPEFLTYFQNEAQLEKSRLLSDRFSAERPKGSFSTLEIQRTEQGDSAMYLCASSPFSPTQHPNYGYTFGSGTRLTVV.

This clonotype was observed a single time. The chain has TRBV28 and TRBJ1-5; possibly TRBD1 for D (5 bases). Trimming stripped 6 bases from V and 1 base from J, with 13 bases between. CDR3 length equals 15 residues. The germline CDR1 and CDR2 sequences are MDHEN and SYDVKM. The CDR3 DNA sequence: TGTGCCAGCAGGGACGCGGGGCAGAGCAATCAGCCCCAGCATTTT. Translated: CASRDAGQSNQPQHF.

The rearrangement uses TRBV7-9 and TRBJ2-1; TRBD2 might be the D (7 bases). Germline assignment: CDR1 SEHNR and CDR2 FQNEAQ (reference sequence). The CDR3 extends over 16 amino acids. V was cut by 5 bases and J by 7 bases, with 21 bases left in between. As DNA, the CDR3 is TGTGCCAGCAGCCAAGGGGGACTAAGTGTTTTTAATGAGCAGTTCTTC. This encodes CASSQGGLSVFNEQFF. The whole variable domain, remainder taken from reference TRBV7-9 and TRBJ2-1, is DTGVSQNPRHKITKRGQNVTFRCDPISEHNRLYWYRQTLGQGPEFLTYFQNEAQLEKSRLLSDRFSAERPKGSFSTLEIQRTEQGDSAMYLCASSQGGLSVFNEQFFGPGTRLTVL.

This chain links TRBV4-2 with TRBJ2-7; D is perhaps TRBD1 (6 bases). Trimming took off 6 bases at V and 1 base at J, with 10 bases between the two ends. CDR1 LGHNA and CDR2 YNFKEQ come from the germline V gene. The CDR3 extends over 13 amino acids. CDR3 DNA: TGTGCCAGCAGGAGGCAGGGGTCCTACGAGCAGTACTTC. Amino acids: CASRRQGSYEQYF.

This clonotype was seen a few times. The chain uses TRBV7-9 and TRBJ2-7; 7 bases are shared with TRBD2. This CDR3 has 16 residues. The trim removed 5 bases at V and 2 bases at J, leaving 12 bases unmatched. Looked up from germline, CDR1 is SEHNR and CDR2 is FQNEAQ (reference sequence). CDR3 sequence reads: CASSPRASGSAYEQYF. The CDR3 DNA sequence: TGTGCCAGCAGCCCCAGGGCTAGCGGTTCGGCCTACGAGCAGTACTTC.

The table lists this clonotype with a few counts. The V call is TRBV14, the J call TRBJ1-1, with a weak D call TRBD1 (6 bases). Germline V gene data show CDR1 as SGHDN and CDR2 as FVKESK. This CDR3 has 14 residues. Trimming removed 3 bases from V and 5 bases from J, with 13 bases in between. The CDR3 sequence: CASSHKYRVTEAFF. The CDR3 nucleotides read TGTGCCAGCAGCCACAAATACAGGGTGACTGAAGCTTTCTTT.

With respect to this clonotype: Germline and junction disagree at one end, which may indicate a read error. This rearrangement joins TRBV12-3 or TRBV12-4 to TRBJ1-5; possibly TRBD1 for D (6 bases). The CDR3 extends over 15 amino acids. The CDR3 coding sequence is TGTGACAGCAGTTTTACAGGGTTTAGCAATCAGCCCCAGCATTTT. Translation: CDSSFTGFSNQPQHF.

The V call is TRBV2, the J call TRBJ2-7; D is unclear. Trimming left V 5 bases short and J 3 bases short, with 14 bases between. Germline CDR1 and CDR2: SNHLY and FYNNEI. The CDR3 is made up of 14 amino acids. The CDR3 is CASSLPRTGYEQYF. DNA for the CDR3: TGTGCCAGCAGTCTACCCAGAACGGGCTACGAGCAGTACTTC. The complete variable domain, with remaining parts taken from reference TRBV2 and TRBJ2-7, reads EPEVTQTPSHQVTQMGQEVILRCVPISNHLYFYWYRQILGQKVEFLVSFYNNEISEKSEIFDDQFSVERPDGSNFTLKIRSTKLEDSAMYFCASSLPRTGYEQYFGPGTRLTVT.

The CDR3 DNA reads as TGTGCCAGCAGACACCTTGAATGGACAGGGGACAAAGAGACCCAGTACTTC. It encodes CASRHLEWTGDKETQYF. V is TRBV5-6 and J is TRBJ2-5; TRBD1 agrees at 9 bases. Germline CDR1 is SGHDT and CDR2 is YYEEEE. The CDR3 is made up of 17 amino acids. V lost 5 bases and J lost 3; bases outside the gene matches: 14.

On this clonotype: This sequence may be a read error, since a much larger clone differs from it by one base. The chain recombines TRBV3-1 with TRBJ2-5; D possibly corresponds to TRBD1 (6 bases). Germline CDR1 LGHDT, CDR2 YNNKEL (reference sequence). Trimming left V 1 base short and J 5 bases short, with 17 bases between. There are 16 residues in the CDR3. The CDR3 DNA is TGTGCCAGCAGCCAAGGTGAAAGGGGGTATGGGGAGACCCAGTACTTC. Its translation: CASSQGERGYGETQYF.

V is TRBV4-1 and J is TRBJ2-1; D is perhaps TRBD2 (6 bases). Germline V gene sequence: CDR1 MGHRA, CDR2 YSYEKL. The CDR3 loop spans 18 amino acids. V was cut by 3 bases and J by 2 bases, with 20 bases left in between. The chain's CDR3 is CASSHDSGPSGPYNEQFF. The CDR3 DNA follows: TGCGCCAGCAGCCACGATAGCGGCCCCTCAGGGCCCTACAATGAGCAGTTCTTC.

As DNA, the CDR3 is TGTGCCAGCAGACTCCTCGCGGACAGGAGGATGAACACTGAAGCTTTCTTT. It codes for CASRLLADRRMNTEAFF. This sequence joins TRBV6-5 and TRBJ1-1; 7 positions agree with TRBD1. J lost 0 bases, V lost 6 bases, and 13 bases had no gene match. Germline V gene sequence: CDR1 MNHEY, CDR2 SVGAGI. The CDR3 covers 17 residues.

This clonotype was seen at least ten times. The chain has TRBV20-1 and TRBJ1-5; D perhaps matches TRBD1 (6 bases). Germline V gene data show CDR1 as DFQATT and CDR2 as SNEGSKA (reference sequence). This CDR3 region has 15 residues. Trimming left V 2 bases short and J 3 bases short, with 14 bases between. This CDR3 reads CSARNRDRSNQPQHF. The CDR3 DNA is TGCAGTGCTAGAAACCGCGACAGGTCCAATCAGCCCCAGCATTTT.

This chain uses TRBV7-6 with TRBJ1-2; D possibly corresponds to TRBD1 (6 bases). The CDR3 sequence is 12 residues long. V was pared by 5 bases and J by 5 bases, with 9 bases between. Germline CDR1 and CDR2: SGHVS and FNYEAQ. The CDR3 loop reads CASSKGVYGYTF. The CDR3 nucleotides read TGTGCCAGCAGCAAGGGGGTATATGGCTACACCTTC. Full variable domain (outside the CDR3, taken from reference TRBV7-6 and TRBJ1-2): GAGVSQSPRYKVTKRGQDVALRCDPISGHVSLYWYRQALGQGPEFLTYFNYEAQQDKSGLPNDRFSAERPEGSISTLTIQRTEQRDSAMYRCASSKGVYGYTFGSGTRLTVV.